The 9 T cell receptor beta chains below come from one sample, sequenced in a study of T cell changes during pregnancy in multiple sclerosis. Some clones are missing from TCRdb's copy, which holds only in-frame ones; the method was immunoSEQ multiplex PCR. Of tens of thousands of clones in the sample, about 90% are singletons; the top ten hold about 1.2%. The sequences come from CD4+ T cells from peripheral blood mononuclear cells, collected in the second trimester of pregnancy. Source of these receptors: a female donor with multiple sclerosis, enrolled in a pregnancy study.

The genes are TRBV27 and TRBJ2-1, with a possible D match to TRBD2 (9 bases). Germline V gene data show CDR1 as MNHEY and CDR2 as SMNVEV (reference sequence). With 10 bases removed from V and 4 bases from J, the gap between germline ends came to 17 bases. The CDR3 extends over 14 amino acids. The CDR3 loop reads CATRGLAGYNEQFF. DNA for the CDR3: TGTGCCACCAGGGGGCTAGCGGGGTACAATGAGCAGTTCTTC.

The J gene is TRBJ2-1, the V gene TRBV18; perhaps TRBD1 as D (6 bases). The CDR3 runs to 15 residues. CDR1 KGHSH and CDR2 LQKENI come from the germline V gene. V was pared by 4 bases and J by 3 bases, with 13 bases between. In nucleotides, the CDR3 is TGTGCCAGCTCACGGGGGCTAGTTGGCTACAATGAGCAGTTCTTC. It specifies CASSRGLVGYNEQFF.

V is TRBV28 and J is TRBJ2-7, with D maybe TRBD2 (6 bases). The CDR3 loop spans 16 amino acids. V was pared by 4 bases and J by 6 bases, with 22 bases between. The germline V gene encodes CDR1 MDHEN and CDR2 SYDVKM. CDR3 protein: CASSSNSGNKGPEQYF. In DNA, the CDR3 is TGTGCCAGCAGTTCGAATAGCGGCAACAAGGGACCCGAGCAGTACTTC.

The chain employs TRBV6-5 and TRBJ2-4; a possible D gene is TRBD1 (6 bases). Looked up from germline, CDR1 is MNHEY and CDR2 is SVGAGI. The CDR3 contains 15 residues. Trimming shortened V by 3 bases and J by 1 base, and 10 bases separated the two germline ends. The CDR3 sequence: CASSYTGNAKNIQYF. The CDR3 coding sequence is TGTGCCAGCAGTTATACAGGGAATGCCAAAAACATTCAGTACTTC.

In nucleotides, the CDR3 is TGTGCCAGCAGTGGAGCAGCGGGAGGGACCTACAATGAGCAGTTCTTC. Protein sequence: CASSGAAGGTYNEQFF. V gene TRBV2 combines with J gene TRBJ2-1; 10 bases map to TRBD2. The V and J ends lost 4 bases and 2 bases, in that order; junction bases with no gene match: 5. Per the germline V gene, CDR1 is SNHLY and CDR2 is FYNNEI. There are 16 residues in the CDR3.

The chain combines TRBV28 with TRBJ2-6; TRBD2 might be the D (6 bases). Germline loops: CDR1 MDHEN, CDR2 SYDVKM. The V gene lost 2 bases and the J gene lost 4 bases, with 12 bases spanning the gap. CDR3 size: 16 residues. In DNA form, the CDR3 reads TGTGCCAGCAGTTTAACGACCGGGAGCGGGGCCAACGTCCTGACTTTC. Its translation is CASSLTTGSGANVLTF.

This chain uses TRBV2 with TRBJ1-4, with D perhaps TRBD1 (5 bases). This CDR3 has 13 amino acids. V was cut by 7 bases and J by 5 bases, with 11 bases left in between. CDR1 and CDR2 from the germline V gene are SNHLY and FYNNEI. The CDR3 is CASNGRANEKLFF. In DNA form, the CDR3 reads TGTGCCAGCAACGGCAGGGCGAATGAAAAACTGTTTTTT.

The CDR3 protein is CASSLGSSSPQQGEQFF. CDR3 coding DNA: TGCGCCAGCAGCTTGGGGAGTTCGTCACCTCAGCAAGGTGAGCAGTTCTTC. The chain links TRBV5-1 to TRBJ2-1; the D is unclear. Germline V gene sequence: CDR1 SGHRS, CDR2 YFSETQ. The CDR3 extends over 17 amino acids. Trimming removed 0 bases at V and 9 bases at J, with 22 bases between.

The chain couples TRBV7-7 to TRBJ2-7, with 8 bases that match TRBD2. V lost 5 bases to trimming and J lost 4 bases; unmatched junction nucleotides: 4. The CDR3 is made up of 13 amino acids. Germline V gene data show CDR1 as SSHAT and CDR2 as FNYEAQ (reference sequence). Written as DNA, the CDR3 is TGTGCCAGCAGCCAGGCGGGGGGTTACGAGCAGTACTTC. Its translation is CASSQAGGYEQYF.